In its sample, the clone carrying this T cell receptor beta chain was seen a few times. The antigen remains undetermined. The CDR3 totals 10 residues. V was clipped by 11 bases and J by 2 bases, with 7 bases between them. The germline CDR1 and CDR2 sequences are MNHNS and SASEGT. Sequencing used immunoSEQ multiplex PCR; TCRdb keeps in-frame clones, though not all of them. Of 85,000 to 130,000 clones listed, roughly 84% are singletons. This specimen comes from a study of graft-versus-host responses after intestinal transplantation. Overall study: Transplants were multivisceral, liver-intestinal, or isolated intestinal. Recipients across the board were started on anti-thymocyte globulin induction, then kept on tacrolimus and steroids for 2 to 4 years.

Study results and caveats: In recipient marrow, GvH clones were found, and some appeared first in ileum or blood.

This sequence originates from a human donor who received an intestinal transplant. V gene TRBV6-1 combines with J gene TRBJ2-7; D unclear. Specimen: unstimulated CD4+ T cells sorted from spleen or lymph node cells, collected before intestinal transplant. In DNA form, the CDR3 reads TGTGCCCTTGGGACCTACGAGCAGTACTTC. It specifies CALGTYEQYF.